This entry lists 13 T cell receptor beta chains sequenced from one sample in a study of cytomegalovirus exposure and HLA in healthy donors. The PCR made use of 60 Vbeta and 13 Jbeta primers. Libraries were prepared by immunoSEQ multiplex PCR; TCRdb keeps only in-frame clonotypes and omits some of them. The profile shows 100,000 to 150,000 clones, around 80% of them singletons. Sequencing was performed on PBMCs. The receptor set was obtained from a woman in her late teens or twenties in good health and CMV-seropositive.

The rearrangement uses TRBV7-9 and TRBJ2-3; D remains unclear. The length of the CDR3 is 13 residues. The V and J ends lost 2 bases and 0 bases respectively, with 3 bases between them. CDR1 is SEHNR and CDR2 is FQNEAQ in the germline V gene (reference sequence). CDR3 in amino acids: CASSLSSTDTQYF. CDR3 nucleotide sequence: TGTGCCAGCAGCTTATCTAGCACAGATACGCAGTATTTT.

This chain joins TRBV25-1 and TRBJ2-7, with a weak D call TRBD1 (5 bases). The V gene's germline CDR1 is MGHDK and CDR2 SYGVNS. The V end lost 4 bases, the J end lost 0 bases, and 7 bases lay between the germline ends. This CDR3 is built from 13 residues. CDR3 sequence (DNA): TGTGCCAGCAGTGTACAGGCCTCCTACGAGCAGTACTTC. This gives the protein CASSVQASYEQYF.

J is TRBJ1-4 and V is TRBV4-1; a weak D match, TRBD1 (5 bases). V shed 5 bases and J shed 0 bases, with 13 bases lying between them. Germline lookup yields CDR1 MGHRA and CDR2 YSYEKL. This CDR3 spans 16 amino acids. Written as DNA, the CDR3 is TGCGCCAGCAGCGGAAGTGGGACTCCAACTAATGAAAAACTGTTTTTT. As protein: CASSGSGTPTNEKLFF.

This clone was recorded a few times. The chain recombines TRBV11-2 with TRBJ2-3, with 8 bases matching TRBD2. Trimming cost V 5 bases and J 4 bases; bases outside gene matches: 14. The CDR3 loop spans 17 amino acids. The V gene's germline CDR1 is SGHAT and CDR2 FQNNGV. CDR3 in DNA: TGTGCCAGCAGCCCCCCCGTATTCGGGGGGGCCTCAGATACGCAGTATTTT. Translated: CASSPPVFGGASDTQYF.

The chain employs TRBV25-1 and TRBJ1-3, with D perhaps matching TRBD1 (5 bases). The V and J ends lost 2 bases and 3 bases respectively, with 8 bases between them. Germline V gene lookup returns CDR1 MGHDK and CDR2 SYGVNS. The length of the CDR3 is 14 residues. CDR3 loop: CASSERGGGNTIYF. In DNA form, the CDR3 reads TGTGCCAGCAGTGAACGGGGGGGTGGAAACACCATATATTTT.

CDR3 DNA sequence: TGTGTCAGAAGCTTAGCCCCTAGGGGAAAACTGTTTTTT. As protein: CVRSLAPRGKLFF. The chain links TRBV7-5 to TRBJ1-4; TRBD1 reflects the table's D call only, with no check against the DNA. TRBV7-5 is marked as a pseudogene. The CDR3 loop spans 13 amino acids.

The V and J genes are TRBV5-4 and TRBJ2-5; 10 bases map to TRBD2. The junction had 6 bases not matched to a gene; V was cut back by 3 bases and J by 1 base. Germline V gene lookup returns CDR1 SGHNT and CDR2 YYREEE (reference sequence). There are 16 residues in the CDR3. The CDR3 reads CASSSLASGGQETQYF. The CDR3 DNA is TGTGCCAGCAGCTCCCTGGCTAGCGGGGGCCAAGAGACCCAGTACTTC.

Comment on this clone: The junction departs from germline at one end; a sequencing error may be responsible. This rearrangement joins TRBV7-9 to TRBJ1-4, with unresolved D. Germline V gene data show CDR1 as SEHNR and CDR2 as FQNEAQ (reference sequence). The CDR3 extends over 12 amino acids. The CDR3 protein is CSSSSQQEKLFF. As DNA, the CDR3 is TGTTCCAGCAGCTCACAGCAGGAAAAACTGTTTTTT.

CDR3 nucleotide sequence: TGCGCCAGCAGCCAAGAGTTTAGCTCCTACGAGCAGTACTTC. Translation: CASSQEFSSYEQYF. The rearrangement joins TRBV4-1 to TRBJ2-7, with D unresolved. CDR1 and CDR2 (germline): MGHRA, YSYEKL. CDR3 length equals 14 residues. V was pared by 0 bases and J by 0 bases, with 6 bases between.

This rearrangement joins TRBV14 to TRBJ1-1; D remains unclear. CDR3 size: 15 residues. Germline V gene data show CDR1 as SGHDN and CDR2 as FVKESK. The V and J ends lost 4 bases and 1 base respectively, with 13 bases between them. The CDR3 sequence: CASSPHSFTNTEAFF. CDR3 in DNA: TGTGCCAGCAGCCCCCACAGTTTCACGAACACTGAAGCTTTCTTT.

This clone has only one observation. V and J are TRBV30 and TRBJ1-3, with 9 bases fitting TRBD1. The CDR3 length is 15 residues. The germline V gene encodes CDR1 GTSNPN and CDR2 SVGIG (reference sequence). V shed 5 bases and J 4 bases; nucleotides not matched to a gene: 9. The CDR3 loop reads CAWASGTGLGNTIYF. CDR3 in DNA: TGTGCCTGGGCCTCTGGGACAGGGTTAGGAAACACCATATATTTT.

This rearrangement joins TRBV10-1 to TRBJ2-3, with 8 bases fitting TRBD2. Per germline, CDR1 WNHNN and CDR2 SYGVQD (reference sequence). The V and J ends lost 0 bases and 3 bases, in that order; junction bases with no gene match: 14. The CDR3 spans 19 residues. CDR3 nucleotide sequence: TGCGCCAGCAGTGAGTCGAAAAAGGTAGCGGGGACTTTTACAGATACGCAGTATTTT. It yields the protein CASSESKKVAGTFTDTQYF.

The rearrangement joins TRBV4-1 to TRBJ1-1; D gene uncertain. Germline V CDR1 and CDR2: MGHRA, YSYEKL. This CDR3 spans 15 amino acids. V was trimmed by 1 base and J by 6 bases, leaving 15 bases between them. This CDR3 is CASSQVAQEGSEAFF. The CDR3 DNA follows: TGCGCCAGCAGCCAAGTGGCCCAGGAGGGATCTGAAGCTTTCTTT.